This T cell receptor beta chain was identified during a study of cytomegalovirus exposure and HLA in healthy donors. About this clone: Its target is not known.

Study-wide points: Overall, approximately 150 TCR beta chains were annotated as cytomegalovirus-associated.

Clones were read by immunoSEQ multiplex PCR, and TCRdb kept only the in-frame ones, dropping some. The sample holds roughly 200,000 clones, about 81% seen once. This TCR was sampled from a woman in her twenties or thirties in good health and CMV-seronegative. The specimen sequenced was PBMCs.

The CDR3 DNA sequence: TGTGCCAGCAGTGCTCTCACAGCCGATCAGCCCCAGCATTTT. It specifies CASSALTADQPQHF. This chain joins TRBV2 and TRBJ1-5; no firm D call. This CDR3 has 14 residues. The germline V and J ends were trimmed by 4 bases and 5 bases, with 12 bases remaining between them. CDR1 is SNHLY and CDR2 is FYNNEI in the germline V gene.